This record concerns one T cell receptor (beta chain) sequence. A read error may produce the germline difference seen at one junction end. These data belong to a study of tumor and adjacent non-tumor tissue in lung cancer. As for the study in general: There were 11 to 13 adenocarcinoma, a couple of squamous cell carcinoma and 1 small cell lung cancer cases. Stage I to III disease affected roughly 10 men and roughly 5 women aged roughly 31 to 80.

No cell sorting was done before RNA was extracted from the tissue. Newly diagnosed lung cancer patients had thoracic surgery in China, August–November 2014, without prior chemotherapy. Germline V CDR1 and CDR2: SGHNT, YENEEA. The CDR3 is 15 amino acids. Three rounds of nested PCR, following a modified ARM-PCR protocol, produced the TCRbeta library. From the multiplex PCR reads, TCRdb called clonotypes with MiXCR, one entry per CDR3 protein. Among 65,000 to 95,000 distinct CDR3 sequences listed, approximately 71% were seen once. The TCR comes from a woman aged 70-85 years with non-small cell lung cancer. V usage is TRBV11-3 and J usage is TRBJ2-7; 7 bases agree with TRBD1. The sequenced material came from lung tumor tissue. The CDR3 region has the DNA TGTGCCGGCAGTTTAACAGGGGCCCTAGTGGAGGAGCAGTACTTC. The encoded protein is CAGSLTGALVEEQYF.